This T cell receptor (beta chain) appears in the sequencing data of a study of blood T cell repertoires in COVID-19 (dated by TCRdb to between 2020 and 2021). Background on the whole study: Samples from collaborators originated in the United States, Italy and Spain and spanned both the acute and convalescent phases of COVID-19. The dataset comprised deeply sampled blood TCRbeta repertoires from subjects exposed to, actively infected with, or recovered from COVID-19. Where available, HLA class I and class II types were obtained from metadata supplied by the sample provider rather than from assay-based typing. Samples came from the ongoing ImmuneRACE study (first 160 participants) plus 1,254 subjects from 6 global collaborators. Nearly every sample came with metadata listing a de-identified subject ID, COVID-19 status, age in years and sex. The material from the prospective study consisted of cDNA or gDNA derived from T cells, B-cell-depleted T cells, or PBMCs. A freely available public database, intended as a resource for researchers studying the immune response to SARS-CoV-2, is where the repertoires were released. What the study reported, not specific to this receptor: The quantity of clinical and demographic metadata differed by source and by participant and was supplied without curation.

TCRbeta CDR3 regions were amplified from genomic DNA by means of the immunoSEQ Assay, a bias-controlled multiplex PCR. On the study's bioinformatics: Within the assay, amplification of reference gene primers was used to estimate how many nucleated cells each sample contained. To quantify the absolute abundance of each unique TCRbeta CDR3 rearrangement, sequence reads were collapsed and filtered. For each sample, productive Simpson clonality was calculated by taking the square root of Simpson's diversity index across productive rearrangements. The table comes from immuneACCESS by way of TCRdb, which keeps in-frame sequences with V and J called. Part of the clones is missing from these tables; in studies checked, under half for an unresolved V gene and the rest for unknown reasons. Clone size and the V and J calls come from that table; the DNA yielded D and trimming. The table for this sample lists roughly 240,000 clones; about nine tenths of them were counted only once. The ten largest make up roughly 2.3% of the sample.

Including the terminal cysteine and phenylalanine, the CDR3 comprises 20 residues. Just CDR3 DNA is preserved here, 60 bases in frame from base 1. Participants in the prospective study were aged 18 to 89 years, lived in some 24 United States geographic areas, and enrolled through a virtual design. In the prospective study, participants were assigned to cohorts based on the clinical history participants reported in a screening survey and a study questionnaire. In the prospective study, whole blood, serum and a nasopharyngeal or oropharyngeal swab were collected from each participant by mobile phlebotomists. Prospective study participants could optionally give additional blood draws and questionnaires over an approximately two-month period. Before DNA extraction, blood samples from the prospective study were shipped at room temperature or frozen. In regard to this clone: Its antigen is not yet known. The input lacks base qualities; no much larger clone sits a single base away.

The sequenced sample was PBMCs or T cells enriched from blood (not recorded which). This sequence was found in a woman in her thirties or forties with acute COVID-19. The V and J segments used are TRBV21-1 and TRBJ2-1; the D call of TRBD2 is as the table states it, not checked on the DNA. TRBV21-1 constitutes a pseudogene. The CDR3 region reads CASSPRGLSSSWSSYNEQFF. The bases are TGTGCCAGCAGTCCCCGGGGACTATCCTCTTCCTGGAGCTCCTACAATGAGCAGTTCTTC.